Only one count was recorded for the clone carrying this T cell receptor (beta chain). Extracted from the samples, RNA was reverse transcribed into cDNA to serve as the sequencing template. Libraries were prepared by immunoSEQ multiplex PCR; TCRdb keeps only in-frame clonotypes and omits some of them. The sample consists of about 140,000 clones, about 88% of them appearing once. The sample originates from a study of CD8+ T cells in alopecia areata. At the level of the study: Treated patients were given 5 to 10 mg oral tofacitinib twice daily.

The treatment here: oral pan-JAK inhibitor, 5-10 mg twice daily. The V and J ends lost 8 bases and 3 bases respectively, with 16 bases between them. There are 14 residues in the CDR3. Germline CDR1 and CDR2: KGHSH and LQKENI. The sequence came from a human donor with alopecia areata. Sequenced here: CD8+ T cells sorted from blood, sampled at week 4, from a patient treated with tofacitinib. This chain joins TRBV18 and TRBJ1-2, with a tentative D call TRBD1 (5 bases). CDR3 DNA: TGTGCCAGCCAAACGGATCTAGGGGACTATGGCTACACCTTC. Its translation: CASQTDLGDYGYTF.